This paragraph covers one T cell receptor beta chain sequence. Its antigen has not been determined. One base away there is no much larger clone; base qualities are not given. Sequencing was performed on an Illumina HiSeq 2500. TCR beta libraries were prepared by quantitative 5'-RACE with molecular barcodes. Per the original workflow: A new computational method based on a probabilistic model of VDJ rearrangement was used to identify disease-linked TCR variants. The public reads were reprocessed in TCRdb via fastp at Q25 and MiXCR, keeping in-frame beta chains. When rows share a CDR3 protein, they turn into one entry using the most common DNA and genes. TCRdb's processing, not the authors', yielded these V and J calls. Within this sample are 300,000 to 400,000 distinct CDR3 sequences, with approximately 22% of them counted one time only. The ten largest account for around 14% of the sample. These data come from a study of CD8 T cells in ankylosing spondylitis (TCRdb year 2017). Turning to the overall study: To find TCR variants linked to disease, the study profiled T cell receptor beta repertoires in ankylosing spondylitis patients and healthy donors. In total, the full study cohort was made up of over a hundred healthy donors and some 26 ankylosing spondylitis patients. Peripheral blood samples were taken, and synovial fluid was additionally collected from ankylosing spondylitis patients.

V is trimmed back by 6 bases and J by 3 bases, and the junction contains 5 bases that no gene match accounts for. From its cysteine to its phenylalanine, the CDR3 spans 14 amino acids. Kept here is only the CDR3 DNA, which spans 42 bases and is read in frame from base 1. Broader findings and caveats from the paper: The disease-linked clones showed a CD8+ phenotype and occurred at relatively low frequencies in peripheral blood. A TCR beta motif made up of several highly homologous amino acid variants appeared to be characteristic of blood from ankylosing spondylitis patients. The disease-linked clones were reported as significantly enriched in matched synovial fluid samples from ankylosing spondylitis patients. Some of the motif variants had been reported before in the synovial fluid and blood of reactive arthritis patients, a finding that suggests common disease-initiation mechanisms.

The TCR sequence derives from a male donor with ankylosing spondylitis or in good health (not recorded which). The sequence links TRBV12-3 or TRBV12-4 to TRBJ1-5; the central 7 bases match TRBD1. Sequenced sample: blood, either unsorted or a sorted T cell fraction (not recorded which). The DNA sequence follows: TGTGCCAGCAGGGGAGGACAGGCCAATCAGCCCCAGCATTTT. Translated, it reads CASRGGQANQPQHF.